This entry concerns a single T cell receptor (beta chain). Antigen: not known. TCRdb reprocessed the 5' RACE reads and reports one entry per CDR3 protein, with no DNA. This sample's clone table lists 350,000 to 500,000 distinct CDR3 sequences. CDR3 length equals 14 residues. Germline lookup yields CDR1 SQVTM and CDR2 ANQGSEA. The data originate from a study of monozygotic twins with inflammatory bowel disease. General observations from the study: The inverse Simpson measure of TCRbeta diversity was lower in IBD patients than in healthy co-twins.

The source material was blood. This clonotype was obtained from a human donor with ulcerative colitis or Crohn's disease, or a healthy co-twin of an affected twin (not recorded which). The J gene is TRBJ2-7, the V gene TRBV29-1; without DNA, the TCRdb call of TRBD1 cannot be checked. The CDR3 protein is CSVEGTGETYEQYF.